This passage covers 12 T cell receptor beta chains from one sample sequenced in a study of vaccination effects on CD4 cells after COVID-19. In the ViraFEST assay, antigen-specific CD4+ clonotypes were identified by expansion after peptide-pool stimulation. Subsequent to a culture period of more than 9 days, CD4+ T cells were isolated. Sometime from March through December 2020, the person acquired a SARS-CoV-2 infection that PCR confirmed. The assay was immunoSEQ multiplex PCR, and TCRdb's table has in-frame clones only and misses some. The repertoire has 24,000 or so clones, roughly 77% of them found once; the top ten carry less than 20%. These receptors' antigens are unknown. The sample in question was CD4+ T cells from PBMCs cultured with HCoV-NL63 spike peptides, obtained before COVID-19 vaccination. The source is a human donor who had a prior SARS-CoV-2 infection.

The chain uses TRBV2 and TRBJ2-2, with D hard to call. The CDR3 totals 14 residues. V was shortened by 7 bases and J by 6 bases, with 15 bases between the two germline ends. CDR1 and CDR2 from the germline V gene are SNHLY and FYNNEI. CDR3 nucleotides: TGTGCCAGCACTAGGTCGACGGGCCCCGGGGAGCTGTTTTTT. Translation gives CASTRSTGPGELFF. The full variable domain, its missing parts supplied by reference TRBV2 and TRBJ2-2, is EPEVTQTPSHQVTQMGQEVILRCVPISNHLYFYWYRQILGQKVEFLVSFYNNEISEKSEIFDDQFSVERPDGSNFTLKIRSTKLEDSAMYFCASTRSTGPGELFFGEGSRLTVL.

The chain has TRBV5-1 and TRBJ2-5; the match to TRBD2 covers 12 bases. V gave up 0 bases and J gave up 1 base; unmatched junction bases: 1. The CDR3 spans 16 residues. Germline V gives CDR1 SGHRS, CDR2 YFSETQ. The CDR3 loop is CASSLGLAGAQETQYF. The CDR3 DNA reads as TGCGCCAGCAGCTTGGGACTAGCGGGAGCCCAAGAGACCCAGTACTTC.

The chain is built from TRBV21-1 and TRBJ2-1; the tabulated D call, TRBD2, remains unverified against the DNA. TRBV21-1 is deemed a pseudogene. CDR3 length: 15 amino acids. The CDR3 region has the DNA TGTGCCAGCAGCACGAACTCCAATAGCTTCGATGAGCAGTTCTTC. It encodes CASSTNSNSFDEQFF.

V and J are TRBV5-8 and TRBJ1-4; D may be TRBD1 (6 bases). This CDR3 has 14 residues. Trimming pared 3 bases from V and 5 bases from J, leaving 11 bases between. The germline gives CDR1 SGHTS, CDR2 YDEGEE. The CDR3 coding sequence is TGTGCCAGCAGCTCCCGGGACACCAATGAAAAACTGTTTTTT. It codes for CASSSRDTNEKLFF.

The chain recombines TRBV5-1 with TRBJ1-2; 7 nucleotides align to TRBD1. V trimming: 5 bases; J trimming: 2 bases; junction bases outside the gene matches: 12. This CDR3 is built from 16 residues. Looked up from germline, CDR1 is SGHRS and CDR2 is YFSETQ. CDR3 sequence: CASSSSPAGQNYGYTF. The CDR3 DNA sequence: TGCGCCAGCAGTTCCAGCCCCGCGGGACAGAACTATGGCTACACCTTC. Together with reference TRBV5-1 and TRBJ1-2, the CDR3 gives the full variable domain: KAGVTQTPRYLIKTRGQQVTLSCSPISGHRSVSWYQQTPGQGLQFLFEYFSETQRNKGNFPGRFSGRQFSNSRSEMNVSTLELGDSALYLCASSSSPAGQNYGYTFGSGTRLTVV.

In DNA form, the CDR3 reads TGTGCCAGTAGTGAGACTAGCGGGAGCTCCTACGAGCAGTACTTC. This gives the protein CASSETSGSSYEQYF. The V and J genes are TRBV19 and TRBJ2-7, with 12 bases lining up with TRBD2. The V and J ends lost 5 bases and 0 bases, in that order; junction bases with no gene match: 2. Germline assignment: CDR1 LNHDA and CDR2 SQIVND (reference sequence). The CDR3 sequence is 15 residues long.

This chain links TRBV11-1 with TRBJ2-3; D gene uncertain. CDR3 size: 12 residues. Germline lookup yields CDR1 SGHAT and CDR2 FQDESV (reference sequence). The V gene lost 5 bases and the J gene lost 1 base, with 4 bases spanning the gap. CDR3 amino acids: CASSAGTDTQYF. The DNA for the CDR3 is TGTGCCAGCAGCGCGGGCACAGATACGCAGTATTTT. The full variable domain, in which reference TRBV11-1 and TRBJ2-3 provide the parts outside the CDR3, is EAEVAQSPRYKITEKSQAVAFWCDPISGHATLYWYRQILGQGPELLVQFQDESVVDDSQLPKDRFSAERLKGVDSTLKIQPAELGDSAMYLCASSAGTDTQYFGPGTRLTVL.

The V and J genes are TRBV5-1 and TRBJ2-1, with 10 positions matching TRBD2. The V segment lost 4 bases and the J segment 5 bases; nucleotides outside the gene matches: 6. The CDR3 runs 15 residues. Germline CDR1 reads SGHRS; CDR2 reads YFSETQ. CDR3 protein: CASSDLTSGNNEQFF. The DNA for the CDR3 is TGCGCCAGCAGCGACCTCACTAGCGGGAACAATGAGCAGTTCTTC.

The J gene is TRBJ2-3, the V gene TRBV11-2; the match to TRBD2 covers 12 bases. The CDR3 loop spans 16 amino acids. Germline V gene data show CDR1 as SGHAT and CDR2 as FQNNGV. J gave up 4 bases and V 4 bases, and 6 bases lay outside the gene matches. This CDR3 is CASSSGLAGRSDTQYF. CDR3 coding DNA: TGTGCCAGCAGCTCCGGACTAGCGGGAAGATCAGATACGCAGTATTTT. Full variable domain (remainder filled in from reference TRBV11-2 and TRBJ2-3): EAGVAQSPRYKIIEKRQSVAFWCNPISGHATLYWYQQILGQGPKLLIQFQNNGVVDDSQLPKDRFSAERLKGVDSTLKIQPAKLEDSAVYLCASSSGLAGRSDTQYFGPGTRLTVL.

The CDR3: CASSLGPQGDGSPLHF. CDR3 nucleotides: TGTGCCAGCAGCTTGGGGCCACAGGGGGACGGTTCACCCCTCCACTTT. The chain carries TRBV5-5 and TRBJ1-6, with TRBD1 identical over 8 bases. The CDR3 loop spans 16 amino acids. Trimming took 0 bases from V and 9 from J; bases not matched to a gene: 8. Germline-derived CDR1 and CDR2 are SGHKS and YYEKEE (reference sequence).

The chain uses TRBV27 and TRBJ1-2; D is unclear. The CDR3 is 13 residues long. V dropped 1 base and J dropped 9 bases, with 12 bases sitting between them. Germline loops: CDR1 MNHEY, CDR2 SMNVEV (reference sequence). The CDR3 DNA reads as TGTGCCAGCAGTTTATTGGACGGAGGCAGCTACACCTTC. The encoded protein is CASSLLDGGSYTF.

The table lists this clone with a few counts. The gene calls are TRBV6-1 and TRBJ1-3; no clear D. Germline CDR1 is MNHNS and CDR2 is SASEGT. Trimming took off 0 bases at V and 2 bases at J, with 5 bases between the two ends. The CDR3 is made up of 14 amino acids. The CDR3 protein is CASSEAEAGNTIYF. In DNA form, the CDR3 reads TGTGCCAGCAGTGAAGCAGAAGCTGGAAACACCATATATTTT.